This TCR beta chain was recovered during a study of blood T cell repertoires in COVID-19. Original analysis: Nucleated cell counts were estimated from reference gene primer amplification. Libraries were prepared by immunoSEQ multiplex PCR; TCRdb keeps only in-frame clonotypes and omits some of them. Clone size and the V and J calls come from that table; the DNA yielded D and trimming. The data hold 52,000 or so clones, with just over 85% observed a single time. The length of the CDR3 is 15 residues. In germline, CDR1 is LNHNV, CDR2 YYDKDF (reference sequence). Between the trimmed V and J ends, which lost 3 bases and 3 bases, there was a span of 12 bases.

The sequence came from a human donor in a cohort sampled during active COVID-19. The gene calls are TRBV15 and TRBJ1-5; D is uncertain. The sequencing input was peripheral blood. In nucleotides, the CDR3 is TGTGCCACCAGCAGTGTCGCGATCGTCAATCAGCCCCAGCATTTT. Its protein is CATSSVAIVNQPQHF.